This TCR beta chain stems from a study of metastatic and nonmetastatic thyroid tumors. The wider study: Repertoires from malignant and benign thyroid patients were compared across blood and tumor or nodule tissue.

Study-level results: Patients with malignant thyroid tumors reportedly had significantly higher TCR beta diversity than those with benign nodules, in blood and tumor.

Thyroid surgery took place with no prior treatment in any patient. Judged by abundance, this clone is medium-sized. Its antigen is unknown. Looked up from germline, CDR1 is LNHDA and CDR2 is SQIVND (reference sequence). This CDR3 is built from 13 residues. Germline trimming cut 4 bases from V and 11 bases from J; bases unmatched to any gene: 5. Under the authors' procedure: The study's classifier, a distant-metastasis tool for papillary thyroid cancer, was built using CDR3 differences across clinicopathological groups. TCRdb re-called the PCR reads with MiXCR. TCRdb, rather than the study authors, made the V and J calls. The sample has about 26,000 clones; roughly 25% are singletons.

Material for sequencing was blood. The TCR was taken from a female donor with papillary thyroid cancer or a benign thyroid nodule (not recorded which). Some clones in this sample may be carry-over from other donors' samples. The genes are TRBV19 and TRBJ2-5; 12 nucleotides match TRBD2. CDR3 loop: CASSTGTSGPQYF. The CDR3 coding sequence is TGTGCCAGTAGTACTGGGACTAGCGGGCCTCAGTACTTC.